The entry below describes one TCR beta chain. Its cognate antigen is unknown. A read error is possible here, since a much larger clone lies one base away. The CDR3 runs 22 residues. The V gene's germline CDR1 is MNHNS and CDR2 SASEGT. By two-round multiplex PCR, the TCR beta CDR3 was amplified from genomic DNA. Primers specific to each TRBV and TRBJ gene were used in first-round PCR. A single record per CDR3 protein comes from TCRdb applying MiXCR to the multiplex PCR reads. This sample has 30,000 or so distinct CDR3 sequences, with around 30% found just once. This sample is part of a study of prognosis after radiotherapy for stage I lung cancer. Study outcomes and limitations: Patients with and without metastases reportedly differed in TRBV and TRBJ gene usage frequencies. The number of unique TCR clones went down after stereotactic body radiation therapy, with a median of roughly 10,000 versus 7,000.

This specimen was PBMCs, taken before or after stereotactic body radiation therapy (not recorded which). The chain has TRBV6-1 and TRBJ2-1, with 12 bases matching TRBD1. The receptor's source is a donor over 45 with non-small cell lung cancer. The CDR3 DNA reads TGTGCCAGCAGACGATCACCCCTGGGGACAGGGGGCGTGCTGCGGGGGTACAATGAGCAGTCCTTC. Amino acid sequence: CASRRSPLGTGGVLRGYNEQSF.